The sequence of this TCR beta chain was determined in a study of T cell responses to AZD1222 COVID-19 vaccine. The data were produced by immunoSEQ multiplex PCR, yet TCRdb's version contains in-frame clones alone and is incomplete. Of about 100,000 clones detected, 88% appear once; the ten largest clones hold more than 1.5%. Deletions cut 0 bases from V and 1 base from J, with 16 bases between. This CDR3 has 17 residues. Germline CDR1 and CDR2: SGDLS and YYNGEE. Note on this clone: The antigen remains unidentified.

Notes on the study in general: The study identified only five or six AZD1222 recipients as seropositive at baseline. Targeting of unmutated variant regions was reportedly seen in nearly half of spike-specific TCRs.

The clonotype was recovered from an adult in good health. V usage is TRBV9 and J usage is TRBJ1-1; perhaps TRBD1 as D (5 bases). This sample comprised peripheral blood, obtained on day 0 of AZD1222 vaccination. The CDR3 loop is CASSVEGSRGENTEAFF. DNA of the CDR3: TGTGCCAGCAGCGTAGAAGGCTCCCGGGGCGAGAACACTGAAGCTTTCTTT.